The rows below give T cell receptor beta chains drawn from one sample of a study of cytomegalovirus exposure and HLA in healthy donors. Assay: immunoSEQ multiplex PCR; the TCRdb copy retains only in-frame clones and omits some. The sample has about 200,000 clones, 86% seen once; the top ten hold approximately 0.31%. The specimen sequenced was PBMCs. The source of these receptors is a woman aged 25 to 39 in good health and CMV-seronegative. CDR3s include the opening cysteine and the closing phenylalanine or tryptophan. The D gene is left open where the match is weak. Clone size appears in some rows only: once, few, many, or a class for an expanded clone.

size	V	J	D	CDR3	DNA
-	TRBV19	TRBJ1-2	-	CASSPGEGRSYGYTF	TGTGCCAGTAGTCCCGGGGAGGGACGATCCTATGGCTACACCTTC
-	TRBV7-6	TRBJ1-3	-	CASSLDHSYSSGNTIYF	TGTGCCAGCAGCTTAGATCACAGCTACTCCTCTGGAAACACCATATATTTT
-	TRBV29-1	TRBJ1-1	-	CSVDRNTEAFF	TGCAGCGTCGACAGGAACACTGAAGCTTTCTTT
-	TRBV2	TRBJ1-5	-	CASSGPAGGQPQHF	TGTGCCAGCAGTGGGCCGGCGGGAGGACAGCCCCAGCATTTT
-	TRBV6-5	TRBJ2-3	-	CASSLAGMADTQYF	TGTGCCAGCAGTTTGGCAGGGATGGCAGATACGCAGTATTTT
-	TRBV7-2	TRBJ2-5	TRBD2	CASSSSLAGGRETQYF	TGTGCCAGCAGCTCGTCACTAGCGGGAGGAAGAGAGACCCAGTACTTC
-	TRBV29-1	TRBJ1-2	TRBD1	CSVVQGDHGYTF	TGCAGCGTTGTTCAGGGGGACCATGGCTACACCTTC
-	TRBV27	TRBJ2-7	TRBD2	CASSFGLAGPYEQYF	TGTGCCAGCAGTTTTGGTCTAGCGGGGCCCTACGAGCAGTACTTC
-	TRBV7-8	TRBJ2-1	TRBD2	CASSLYLAGALGYRNEQFF	TGTGCCAGCAGCTTATACCTAGCGGGAGCCCTGGGGTATCGGAATGAGCAGTTCTTC
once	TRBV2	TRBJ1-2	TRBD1	CASLPDRGYGYTF	TGTGCCAGTCTTCCGGACAGGGGCTATGGCTACACCTTC
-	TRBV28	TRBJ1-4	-	CASSPPGFLTNEKLFF	TGTGCCAGCAGCCCCCCCGGGTTTCTTACTAATGAAAAACTGTTTTTT
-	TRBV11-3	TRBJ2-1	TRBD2	CASSFSRGSHEQFF	TGTGCCAGCAGCTTTTCCCGCGGGAGCCATGAGCAGTTCTTC
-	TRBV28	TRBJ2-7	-	CASSLEGPYEQYF	TGTGCCAGCAGTTTAGAGGGCCCCTACGAGCAGTACTTC
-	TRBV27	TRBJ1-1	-	CASRGPLNMNTEAFF	TGTGCCAGCAGGGGGCCACTGAACATGAACACTGAAGCTTTCTTT
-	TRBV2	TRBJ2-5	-	CASQVPVHQETQYF	TGTGCCAGCCAAGTTCCGGTGCACCAAGAGACCCAGTACTTC
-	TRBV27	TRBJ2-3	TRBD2	CASSLGGRGGSDTQYF	TGTGCCAGCAGTTTGGGGGGGCGGGGGGGGTCAGATACGCAGTATTTT
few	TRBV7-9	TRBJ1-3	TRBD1	CASSFVTGGSGNTIYF	TGTGCCAGCAGCTTCGTTACAGGGGGCTCTGGAAACACCATATATTTT
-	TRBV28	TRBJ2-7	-	CASSSTTPYEQYF	TGTGCCAGCAGTTCAACTACCCCCTACGAGCAGTACTTC
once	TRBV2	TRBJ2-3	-	CASRRREAQADTQYF	TGTGCCAGCAGGCGTAGGGAGGCCCAGGCAGATACGCAGTATTTT
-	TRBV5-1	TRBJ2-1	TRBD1	CASSPGTVPYNEQFF	TGCGCCAGCAGCCCGGGGACAGTTCCTTACAATGAGCAGTTCTTC
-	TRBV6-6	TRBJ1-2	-	CASSYAGTGGYTF	TGTGCCAGCAGTTACGCCGGGACTGGAGGCTACACCTTC
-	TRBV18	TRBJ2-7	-	CASSHDSLLTYEQYF	TGTGCCAGCTCACACGACAGTTTACTTACCTACGAGCAGTACTTC
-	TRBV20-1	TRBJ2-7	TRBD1	CSASTGLEQYF	TGCAGTGCATCGACAGGGCTCGAGCAGTACTTC
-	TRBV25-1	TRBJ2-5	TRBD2	CASSEGGGRETQYF	TGTGCCAGCAGTGAAGGCGGGGGGAGGGAGACCCAGTACTTC
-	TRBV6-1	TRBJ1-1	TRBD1	CASSVQGYTEAFF	TGTGCCAGCAGCGTACAGGGGTACACTGAAGCTTTCTTT
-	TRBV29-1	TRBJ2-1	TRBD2	CSVPLTGGLGNEQFF	TGCAGCGTCCCCCTAACGGGAGGGCTAGGGAATGAGCAGTTCTTC
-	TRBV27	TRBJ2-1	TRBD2	CASSFLTRAGGPGEQFF	TGTGCCAGCAGTTTCCTAACGCGGGCGGGAGGGCCTGGTGAGCAGTTCTTC
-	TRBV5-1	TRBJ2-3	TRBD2	CASSLWSSGTSTDTQYF	TGCGCCAGCAGCTTGTGGTCTAGCGGGACTAGCACAGATACGCAGTATTTT
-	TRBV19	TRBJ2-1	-	CASTDFSRSYNEQFF	TGTGCCAGTACCGACTTTTCCCGCTCCTACAATGAGCAGTTCTTC
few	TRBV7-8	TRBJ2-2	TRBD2	CASSWPSGGGTGELFF	TGTGCCAGCAGCTGGCCTAGCGGGGGGGGCACCGGGGAGCTGTTTTTT
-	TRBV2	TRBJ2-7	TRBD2	CASSKPNSGRNNEQYF	TGTGCCAGCAGTAAACCCAATAGCGGGAGAAATAACGAGCAGTACTTC
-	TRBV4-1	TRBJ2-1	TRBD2	CASSRMTWRSGGPKSSYNEQFF	TGCGCCAGCAGCCGAATGACTTGGCGTAGCGGGGGCCCTAAAAGCTCCTACAATGAGCAGTTCTTC
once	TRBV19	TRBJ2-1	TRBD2	CASSETSRFGQFF	TGTGCCAGTAGTGAGACTAGCAGGTTTGGGCAGTTCTTC
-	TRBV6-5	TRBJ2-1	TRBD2	CASIPREGYNEQFF	TGTGCCAGCATACCGCGGGAGGGCTACAATGAGCAGTTCTTC
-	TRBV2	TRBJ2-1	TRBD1	CASRWDRNNEQFF	TGTGCCAGCAGGTGGGACAGGAACAATGAGCAGTTCTTC
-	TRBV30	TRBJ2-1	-	CAWRGTPASEFF	TGTGCCTGGCGAGGGACACCCGCTAGTGAGTTCTTC
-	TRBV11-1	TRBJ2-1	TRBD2	CASSRGRTYNEQFF	TGTGCCAGCAGCCGCGGGAGGACCTACAATGAGCAGTTCTTC
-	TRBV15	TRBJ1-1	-	CATSRDWGVNTEAFF	TGTGCCACCAGCAGGGACTGGGGAGTAAACACTGAAGCTTTCTTT
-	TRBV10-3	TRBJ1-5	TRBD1	CAISESGTGGSQPQHF	TGTGCCATCAGTGAGTCGGGGACAGGGGGTTCTCAGCCCCAGCATTTT
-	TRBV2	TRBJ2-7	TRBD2	CASRRTSGRYEQYF	TGTGCCAGCAGAAGAACTAGCGGGAGGTACGAGCAGTACTTC
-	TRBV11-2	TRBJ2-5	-	CASSLERGRETQYF	TGTGCCAGCAGCTTAGAGCGGGGTAGGGAGACCCAGTACTTC
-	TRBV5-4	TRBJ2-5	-	CASSSFKAGGETQYF	TGTGCCAGCAGTTCTTTCAAGGCAGGAGGAGAGACCCAGTACTTC
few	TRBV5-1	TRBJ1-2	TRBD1	CASSLEGAGYGYTF	TGCGCCAGCAGCTTGGAGGGGGCGGGCTATGGCTACACCTTC
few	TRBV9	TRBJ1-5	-	CASSLSGGANQPQHF	TGTGCCAGCAGCTTATCCGGGGGGGCCAATCAGCCCCAGCATTTT
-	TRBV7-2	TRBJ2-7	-	CASSSVEGAWEQYF	TGTGCCAGCAGTTCCGTGGAGGGGGCATGGGAGCAGTACTTC
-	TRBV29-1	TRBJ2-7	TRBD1	CSATGNSYEQYF	TGCAGCGCGACAGGGAACTCCTACGAGCAGTACTTC
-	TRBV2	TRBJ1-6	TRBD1	CASGQGINSPLHF	TGTGCCAGCGGACAGGGGATTAATTCACCCCTCCACTTT
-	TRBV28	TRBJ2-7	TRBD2	CASSGMSSSQLAGVWEQYF	TGTGCCAGCAGTGGAATGAGTAGCTCTCAACTAGCGGGGGTATGGGAGCAGTACTTC
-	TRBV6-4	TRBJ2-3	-	CASSDRGASTDTQYF	TGTGCCAGCAGTGACCGCGGGGCTAGCACAGATACGCAGTATTTT
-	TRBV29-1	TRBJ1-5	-	CSVGQRSNQPQHF	TGCAGCGTTGGACAGCGTAGCAATCAGCCCCAGCATTTT
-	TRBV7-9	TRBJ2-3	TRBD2	CASSPRTSGRGTDTQYF	TGTGCCAGCAGCCCCAGGACTAGCGGGAGGGGCACAGATACGCAGTATTTT
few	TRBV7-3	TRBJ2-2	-	CASSLTHPTGELFF	TGTGCCAGCAGCTTGACTCACCCCACCGGGGAGCTGTTTTTT
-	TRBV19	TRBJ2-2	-	CASSSGHRMWELFF	TGTGCCAGTAGCTCGGGACACAGGATGTGGGAGCTGTTTTTT
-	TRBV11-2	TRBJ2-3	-	CASSLGRTDLYF	TGTGCCAGCAGCTTAGGCCGTACTGATCTGTATTTT
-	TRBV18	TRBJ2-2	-	CASSLNRDTTGELFF	TGTGCCAGCTCACTAAACCGGGACACCACCGGGGAGCTGTTTTTT
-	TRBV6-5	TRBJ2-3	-	CASSYFQGTDTQYF	TGTGCCAGCAGTTACTTTCAGGGCACAGATACGCAGTATTTT
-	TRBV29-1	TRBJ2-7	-	CSVGLVRGEQYF	TGCAGCGTTGGTTTGGTACGCGGGGAGCAGTACTTC
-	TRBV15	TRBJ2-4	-	CATSPSVNIQYF	TGTGCCACCAGCCCCTCGGTAAACATTCAGTACTTC